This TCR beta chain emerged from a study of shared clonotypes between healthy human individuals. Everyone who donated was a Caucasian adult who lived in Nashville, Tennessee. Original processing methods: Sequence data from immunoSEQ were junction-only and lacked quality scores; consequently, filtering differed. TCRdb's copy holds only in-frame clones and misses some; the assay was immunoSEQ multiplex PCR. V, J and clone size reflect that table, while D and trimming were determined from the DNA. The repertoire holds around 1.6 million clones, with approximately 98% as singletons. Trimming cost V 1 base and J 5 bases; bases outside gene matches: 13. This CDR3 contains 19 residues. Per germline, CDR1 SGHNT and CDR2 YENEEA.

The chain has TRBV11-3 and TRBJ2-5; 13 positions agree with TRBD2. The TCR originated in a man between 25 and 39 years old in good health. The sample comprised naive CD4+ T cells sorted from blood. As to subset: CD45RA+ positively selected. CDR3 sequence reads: CASSLALTSGRASGETQYF. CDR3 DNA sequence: TGTGCCAGCAGCTTAGCCCTTACTAGCGGGAGGGCCAGCGGGGAGACCCAGTACTTC.